This T cell receptor (beta chain) was captured in a study of beta chain features in type 1 diabetes. General study points: Cells with high TCR expression could be over-represented by cDNA sequencing. Possible PCR preference for shorter templates applied equally to patients and controls. Moderate yet significant TCRB CDR3 shortening was seen in Type 1 diabetes patients in all four CD4+ subsets.

Worth noting for this clone: The antigen is unknown.

The sequenced template was cDNA made from the entire isolated RNA. TCRdb's copy holds only in-frame clones and misses some; the assay was immunoSEQ multiplex PCR. The sample yields approximately 170,000 clones, roughly 65% seen once. Via the markers CD45RO/CCR7/CD25/CD127/CD95/CD27, stem cell-like memory, regulatory, central memory and naive CD4+ cells were sorted. V lost 4 bases and J lost 0; bases outside the gene matches: 5. The germline V gene has CDR1 SGHDT and CDR2 YYEEEE. The CDR3 is 16 amino acids. V usage is TRBV5-6 and J usage is TRBJ2-1, with 9 bases identical to TRBD1. What was sequenced was naive CD4+ T cells from blood. This TCR derives from a man aged 30-40 years with type 1 diabetes. This CDR3 is CASSLGTGSSYNEQFF. DNA for the CDR3: TGTGCCAGCAGCCTCGGGACAGGGAGCTCCTACAATGAGCAGTTCTTC. Variable domain in full (rest from reference TRBV5-6 and TRBJ2-1): DAGVTQSPTHLIKTRGQQVTLRCSPKSGHDTVSWYQQALGQGPQFIFQYYEEEERQRGNFPDRFSGHQFPNYSSELNVNALLLGDSALYLCASSLGTGSSYNEQFFGPGTRLTVL.